Reported below is one T cell receptor beta chain. What this receptor recognizes is not known. There are no base qualities to consult, and no much larger clone falls within one base. Germline trimming: 5 bases from V, 0 bases from J; junction bases outside gene matches: 9. Including the terminal cysteine and phenylalanine, the CDR3 comprises 17 residues. Just CDR3 DNA is preserved here, 51 bases in frame from base 1. Sequences MNHEY (CDR1) and SMNVEV (CDR2) are obtained from the germline V gene (reference sequence). Patients with autoimmune disease history or receiving systemic immunosuppression were excluded from the trial. Peripheral blood for TCR sequencing was drawn from every dose cohort at baseline, at cycle 4 day 1 and at cycle 7 day 1. Samples were obtained from an open-label, multicenter, first-in-human phase I dose-escalation trial of ivuxolimab. Adults with locally advanced or metastatic melanoma, renal cell, hepatocellular, or head and neck squamous cell carcinoma were enrolled in the trial. Before TCR sequencing, CD4+ T cells and CD8+ T cells from peripheral blood were sorted into separate populations.

This sample is part of a study of OX40 agonist ivuxolimab in advanced cancers. Regarding the complete study: Ivuxolimab, which targeted the costimulatory receptor OX40 (CD134), was an agonistic, fully human IgG2 monoclonal antibody. Intravenous ivuxolimab was administered to patients every 2 weeks at six dose levels: 0.01, 0.1, 0.3, 1.5, 3 and 10 mg/kg. Of the approximately 50 patients in dose escalation, about 20 had hepatocellular carcinoma, around 15 had melanoma, 9 had renal cell carcinoma and 9 had head and neck cancer. A male proportion of roughly 80% and a mean age of approximately 60 years, ranging from roughly 23 to 90, were recorded for the dose-escalation cohort. Prior anti-PD-1, anti-PD-L1 or anti-CTLA-4 therapy was permitted, and checkpoint inhibitors had been received by roughly 40% of dose-escalation patients. Partial responses occurred in three dose-escalation patients: two with cutaneous melanoma and one with hepatocellular carcinoma. Peripheral TCRbeta sequencing was intended to test whether TCR sequence diversity was altered and clonal T-cell expansion was caused by ivuxolimab. The paper covers the monotherapy dose-escalation part of the phase I ivuxolimab trial, which included N of about 51 patients. Results the study describes overall, beyond this receptor: At doses of 0.1 to 3.0 mg/kg, clonal expansion of both CD4+ and CD8+ T cells in blood was seen between baseline and week 6. After ivuxolimab, expanded clones were on average more numerous among CD8+ T cells than among CD4+ T cells. In the 0.1-3.0 mg/kg groups, partial responders had among the lowest normalized peripheral clonal expansion, particularly in CD8+ T cells. Which antigens the clonally expanded peripheral T cells were specific for was not determined. Low levels of normalized T-cell clonal expansion were also seen in some patients who did not respond.

For sequencing of the TCRbeta CDR3 region, genomic DNA was extracted from the sorted cells. The immunoSEQ Assay was used for sequencing of TCRbeta CDR3 regions. The immuneACCESS repertoire file appears here via TCRdb, limited to in-frame rearrangements. These files lack a portion of the clones; in checked studies, under half of the deficit traces to unresolved V genes, and the cause of the others is not known. The sample contains 150,000 to 180,000 clones, approximately 94% of them found a single time. Approximately 0.3% of the sample belongs to the ten largest clones. The sample was CD4+ or CD8+ T cells sorted from blood, taken in a trial of the OX40 agonist ivuxolimab. The sequence links TRBV27 to TRBJ2-1, with 8 middle bases fitting TRBD1. The TCR sequence derives from an adult with an advanced solid tumor such as melanoma, head and neck, liver or kidney cancer. The sequence in DNA is TGTGCCAGCAGTCCCGGACAGGGAAAAGTCTCCTACAATGAGCAGTTCTTC. It encodes CASSPGQGKVSYNEQFF.